The rows below give T cell receptor beta chains drawn from one sample of a study of cytomegalovirus exposure and HLA in healthy donors. The assay was immunoSEQ multiplex PCR, and TCRdb's table has in-frame clones only and misses some. The sample has fewer than 200,000 clones, about 90% seen once. The material sequenced was PBMCs. The receptors shown here come from a girl under three years old in good health and CMV-seronegative. CDR3s include the opening cysteine and the closing phenylalanine or tryptophan. The D gene is left open where the match is weak. The size of a clone is reported for some rows only, either as once, few or many, or as a class for expanded clones.

size | J | D | V | DNA | CDR3
- | TRBJ2-7 | TRBD1 | TRBV7-2 | TGTGCCAGCATCACGACCGGGACAGGGTCACTCGAGCAGTACTTC | CASITTGTGSLEQYF
- | TRBJ1-2 | TRBD1 | TRBV5-6 | TGTGCCAGCAGCTTGGGACGACAGGGCACTAACTATGGCTACACCTTC | CASSLGRQGTNYGYTF
- | TRBJ2-1 | TRBD1 | TRBV25-1 | TGTGCCAGCAGTGTTACCGGGACAGGCCTACGCAATGAGCAGTTCTTC | CASSVTGTGLRNEQFF
few | TRBJ1-5 | - | TRBV10-1 | TGCGCCAGCAGTGAGTCAAACAGGGAGTGGGGTCAGCCCCAGCATTTT | CASSESNREWGQPQHF
- | TRBJ1-1 | - | TRBV30 | TGTGCCTGGACTCCTGGGAGACAGGCCGTTCTAATGAACACTGAAGCTTTCTTT | CAWTPGRQAVLMNTEAFF
once | TRBJ1-2 | - | TRBV6-1 | TGTGCCAGCAGTCTCTTGCGGGGTGGCTACACCTTC | CASSLLRGGYTF
- | TRBJ2-2 | TRBD2 | TRBV5-8 | TGTGCCAGCAGCTTACAGCCGACTAGCGGGAGTGGCACCGGGGAGCTGTTTTTT | CASSLQPTSGSGTGELFF
few | TRBJ1-3 | TRBD1 | TRBV6-1 | TGTGCCAGCGGGGACAGGGATAAAACTGGAAACACCATATATTTT | CASGDRDKTGNTIYF
- | TRBJ2-3 | - | TRBV14 | TGTGCCAGCAGCCAAGATCTAGCAGATACGCAGTATTTT | CASSQDLADTQYF
- | TRBJ2-5 | - | TRBV29-1 | TGCAGCGTTCGGCTGGTAAAGGGAGACCAAGAGACCCAGTACTTC | CSVRLVKGDQETQYF
once | TRBJ1-1 | TRBD1 | TRBV29-1 | TGCAGCGTATCACCTAGGACAGGGGGGATAATAAACACTGAAGCTTTCTTT | CSVSPRTGGIINTEAFF
- | TRBJ2-4 | - | TRBV12-5 | TGTGCTAGTGGGAGATCCGGGATCCCTACTCTAGCCAAAAACATTCAGTACTTC | CASGRSGIPTLAKNIQYF
once | TRBJ2-7 | TRBD1 | TRBV5-1 | TGCGCCAGCAGCTTGAACAGGGGGGCTTCCTACGAGCAGTACTTC | CASSLNRGASYEQYF
- | TRBJ2-3 | - | TRBV29-1 | TGCAGCGTCACAGGGAGAACCGGCACAGATACGCAGTATTTT | CSVTGRTGTDTQYF
- | TRBJ2-3 | - | TRBV11-3 | TGTGCCAGCAGCTTAAACTCAGATACGCAGTATTTT | CASSLNSDTQYF
- | TRBJ1-6 | TRBD1 | TRBV7-9 | TGTGCCAGCAGCTTAGTCGGGACAGGGGAGTCACCCCTCCACTTT | CASSLVGTGESPLHF
- | TRBJ1-1 | - | TRBV6-1 | TGTGCCAGCAGTGAACAACTTAACACTGAAGCTTTCTTT | CASSEQLNTEAFF
- | TRBJ2-2 | TRBD2 | TRBV2 | TGTGCCAGCAGCCCGCATAGCGGGAGGGCCGTCGGGGAGCTGTTTTTT | CASSPHSGRAVGELFF
- | TRBJ2-5 | - | TRBV13 | TGTGCCAGCAGCTTAAGGCAGGGACAAGAGACCCAGTACTTC | CASSLRQGQETQYF
- | TRBJ2-2 | - | TRBV27 | TGTGCCAGCAGTTTATATCTCGTAAACACCGGGGAGCTGTTTTTT | CASSLYLVNTGELFF
- | TRBJ2-3 | TRBD2 | TRBV7-2 | TGTGCCAGCAGCGCAGCGGGAGGGCCCGCAGATACGCAGTATTTT | CASSAAGGPADTQYF
few | TRBJ2-7 | - | TRBV10-2 | TGCGCCAGCAGGGACACCTACGAGCAGTACTTC | CASRDTYEQYF
- | TRBJ1-5 | - | TRBV7-9 | TGTGCCAGCAGCTTTGAAACAGGAGAAAATCAGCCCCAGCATTTT | CASSFETGENQPQHF
- | TRBJ1-4 | - | TRBV7-9 | TGTGCCAGCAGCCCAAAGAGACAGGCGGCCCAGGAAAAACTGTTTTTT | CASSPKRQAAQEKLFF
- | TRBJ1-2 | - | TRBV4-3 | TGCGCCAGCAGCCACGCGACAGGCGATTATGGCTACACCTTC | CASSHATGDYGYTF
- | TRBJ1-2 | TRBD1 | TRBV4-2 | TGTGCCAGCAGCCAAGGGACAGGGGGCAACTATGGCTACACCTTC | CASSQGTGGNYGYTF
- | TRBJ1-5 | TRBD1 | TRBV15 | TGTGCCACCAGCAGGGGGGATGGGACAGGTCCTTATAGCAGTCAGCCCCAGCATTTT | CATSRGDGTGPYSSQPQHF
few | TRBJ1-2 | - | TRBV30 | TGTGCCTGGAGTAACTTGGGGGCGGCAAACTATGGCTACACCTTC | CAWSNLGAANYGYTF
- | TRBJ2-2 | TRBD2 | TRBV5-4 | TGTGCCAGCAGCTCCAGACTAGCGGGGGGGAACACCGGGGAGCTGTTTTTT | CASSSRLAGGNTGELFF
- | TRBJ2-4 | TRBD2 | TRBV30 | TGTGCCTGGAATCGCCTCGGACTAGCGGACATTCAGTACTTC | CAWNRLGLADIQYF
- | TRBJ1-1 | - | TRBV9 | TGTGCCGCGGGGCAAGGAATGAACACTGAAGCTTTCTTT | CAAGQGMNTEAFF
- | TRBJ2-1 | - | TRBV5-4 | TGTGCCAGCAGCTTGGCTTTAGCGGCCTACAATGAGCAGTTCTTC | CASSLALAAYNEQFF
- | TRBJ2-2 | - | TRBV2 | TGTGCCAGCAACCCTTCTACCTCCACCGGGGAGCTGTTTTTT | CASNPSTSTGELFF
- | TRBJ2-2 | - | TRBV7-6 | TGTGCCAGCAGCTTAGCGCATGGAGGGAACACCGGGGAGCTGTTTTTT | CASSLAHGGNTGELFF
- | TRBJ1-2 | - | TRBV5-1 | TGCGCCAGCAGCTTGGGACAGGACGATGGCTACACCTTC | CASSLGQDDGYTF
once | TRBJ2-7 | - | TRBV4-1 | TGCGCCAGCAGCCAAGACAGTTTCACCTACGAGCAGTACTTC | CASSQDSFTYEQYF
- | TRBJ1-5 | TRBD1 | TRBV7-2 | TGTGCCAGCAGCCGAGACAGGGGGACAGGAGCCCAGCATTTT | CASSRDRGTGAQHF
once | TRBJ1-2 | - | TRBV5-6 | TGTGCCAGCAGCCCACGGACTCGGTATGGCTACACCTTC | CASSPRTRYGYTF
- | TRBJ2-6 | - | TRBV4-3 | TGCGCCAGCAGCCAAGTCCCCCCAGGGACTGGGGCCAACGTCCTGACTTTC | CASSQVPPGTGANVLTF
- | TRBJ2-7 | TRBD1 | TRBV4-1 | TGCGCCAGCAGCCAAGTGGACAGGGTGGTCTACGAGCAGTACTTC | CASSQVDRVVYEQYF
- | TRBJ2-1 | - | TRBV29-1 | TGCAGCGTTGGCCGAGATGGCAATGAGCAGTTCTTC | CSVGRDGNEQFF
- | TRBJ1-5 | - | TRBV10-2 | TGCGCCAGCAGTGGCCGGGACATCGCCTATCAGCCCCAGCATTTT | CASSGRDIAYQPQHF
- | TRBJ1-1 | - | TRBV30 | TGTGCCTGGAATGTCGGGGTTGACACTGAAGCTTTCTTT | CAWNVGVDTEAFF
- | TRBJ2-2 | - | TRBV7-3 | TGTGCCAGCAGCTTAACGGGGCAGGGGGGAACGGACACCGGGGAGCTGTTTTTT | CASSLTGQGGTDTGELFF
- | TRBJ2-1 | TRBD2 | TRBV9 | TGTGCCAGCAGCGTATTAGCGGGATTAATCTATGAGCAGTTCTTC | CASSVLAGLIYEQFF